Below are 32 T cell receptor beta chains sequenced from a single sample in a study of T cell changes during pregnancy in multiple sclerosis. Clones were read by immunoSEQ multiplex PCR, and TCRdb kept only the in-frame ones, dropping some. The data contain under 75,000 clones, about 90% of them singletons. Sample: peripheral blood, taken in the first trimester of pregnancy. These receptors came from a female donor with multiple sclerosis, enrolled in a pregnancy study.

The chain uses TRBV9 and TRBJ2-7; 7 positions agree with TRBD1. The CDR3 covers 14 residues. The ends lost 4 bases at V and 3 bases at J; junction bases unmatched: 7. Germline CDR1 is SGDLS and CDR2 is YYNGEE. CDR3 bases: TGTGCCAGCAGCATAGACAGGGTTGGCTACGAGCAGTACTTC. This translates into CASSIDRVGYEQYF.

DNA for the CDR3: TGTGCCAGCAGTTCCAAGGGGGGGGGCGAGCAGTACTTC. This sequence encodes CASSSKGGGEQYF. The chain employs TRBV27 and TRBJ2-7, with D perhaps TRBD2 (7 bases). V shed 4 bases and J shed 6 bases, with 13 bases lying between them. The CDR3 covers 13 residues. Germline CDR1 is MNHEY and CDR2 is SMNVEV (reference sequence).

The chain joins TRBV7-6 to TRBJ2-1, with D maybe TRBD2 (6 bases). The V end was cut by 1 base, the J end by 6 bases, with 13 bases between. This CDR3 comprises 15 residues. Per the germline V gene, CDR1 is SGHVS and CDR2 is FNYEAQ. The CDR3 loop is CASSLVSFSGNEQFF. The DNA of the CDR3 is TGTGCCAGCAGCTTAGTTTCCTTTAGCGGCAATGAGCAGTTCTTC. The entire variable domain, with the rest obtained from reference TRBV7-6 and TRBJ2-1, is as follows: GAGVSQSPRYKVTKRGQDVALRCDPISGHVSLYWYRQALGQGPEFLTYFNYEAQQDKSGLPNDRFSAERPEGSISTLTIQRTEQRDSAMYRCASSLVSFSGNEQFFGPGTRLTVL.

This clone was observed a single time. The chain couples TRBV5-6 to TRBJ1-2; D gene uncertain. CDR3 size: 15 residues. CDR1 SGHDT and CDR2 YYEEEE come from the germline V gene. V was clipped by 2 bases and J by 6 bases, with 17 bases between them. CDR3 sequence reads: CASSLVQREGNGYTF. The DNA of the CDR3 is TGTGCCAGCAGCTTAGTGCAGAGGGAAGGGAATGGCTACACCTTC.

The chain couples TRBV15 to TRBJ2-1; tentatively, D is TRBD1 (5 bases). Germline assignment: CDR1 LNHNV and CDR2 YYDKDF (reference sequence). Trimming pared 5 bases from V and 1 base from J, leaving 12 bases between. The CDR3 sequence is 15 residues long. CDR3 coding DNA: TGTGCCACCAGCGATACAAGGGGATCCTACAATGAGCAGTTCTTC. It yields the protein CATSDTRGSYNEQFF.

This chain links TRBV2 with TRBJ2-1; D possibly corresponds to TRBD1 (5 bases). CDR1 and CDR2 from the germline V gene are SNHLY and FYNNEI. The CDR3 is 15 amino acids. V was trimmed by 10 bases and J by 7 bases, leaving 23 bases between them. CDR3 in amino acids: CATLMSGKWENEQFF. The CDR3 nucleotides read TGTGCCACCCTAATGTCAGGGAAATGGGAAAATGAGCAGTTCTTC.

The chain has TRBV9 and TRBJ1-3; 8 bases line up with TRBD1. Germline assignment: CDR1 SGDLS and CDR2 YYNGEE. The CDR3 runs to 14 residues. V lost 4 bases to trimming and J lost 4 bases; unmatched junction nucleotides: 4. CDR3 DNA sequence: TGTGCCAGCAGCCTCCGACAGGGGGGAAACACCATATATTTT. Its translation is CASSLRQGGNTIYF. Filled out from reference TRBV9 and TRBJ1-3, the complete variable domain reads DSGVTQTPKHLITATGQRVTLRCSPRSGDLSVYWYQQSLDQGLQFLIQYYNGEERAKGNILERFSAQQFPDLHSELNLSSLELGDSALYFCASSLRQGGNTIYFGEGSWLTVV.

This chain joins TRBV27 and TRBJ2-5; no reliable D call. Germline values: CDR1 MNHEY, CDR2 SMNVEV (reference sequence). The length of the CDR3 is 14 residues. Trimming cost V 0 bases and J 5 bases, with 10 bases left between them. CDR3 in amino acids: CASSLSPRLETQYF. CDR3 in DNA: TGTGCCAGCAGTTTATCCCCTAGGCTGGAGACCCAGTACTTC.

V usage is TRBV5-1 and J usage is TRBJ2-2; 7 bases align to TRBD1. The V segment lost 0 bases and the J segment 6 bases; nucleotides outside the gene matches: 8. The CDR3 consists of 16 residues. Germline V gene lookup returns CDR1 SGHRS and CDR2 YFSETQ. The DNA of the CDR3 is TGCGCCAGCAGCTTGGAAGGGGGCCGGTTAGCCGGGGAGCTGTTTTTT. It yields the protein CASSLEGGRLAGELFF.

The chain combines TRBV4-1 with TRBJ1-5, with D perhaps TRBD1 (6 bases). Trimming removed 4 bases from V and 5 bases from J, with 18 bases in between. The CDR3 is 16 amino acids. CDR1 is MGHRA, CDR2 YSYEKL, per germline. The CDR3 DNA follows: TGCGCCAGCAGCCCCTCGGGGGGGGGCAGGGATCAGCCCCAGCATTTT. Its protein product is CASSPSGGGRDQPQHF.

This chain connects TRBV5-1 to TRBJ2-5; TRBD1 aligns across 8 bases. Trimming at V came to 3 bases and at J to 5 bases, leaving 9 bases not matched to a gene. This CDR3 region has 15 residues. The germline CDR1 and CDR2 sequences are SGHRS and YFSETQ. CDR3 sequence (DNA): TGCGCCAGCAGCTCCACCGGACAGGGTGTGGAGACCCAGTACTTC. It is translated as CASSSTGQGVETQYF. The full variable domain, completed using reference TRBV5-1 and TRBJ2-5, is KAGVTQTPRYLIKTRGQQVTLSCSPISGHRSVSWYQQTPGQGLQFLFEYFSETQRNKGNFPGRFSGRQFSNSRSEMNVSTLELGDSALYLCASSSTGQGVETQYFGPGTRLLVL.

In this sample, this clone turned up once. The CDR3 region has the DNA TGTGCCAGCAGCTTAGCATCGGGACTAGCTTCTGGGGAGCTGTTTTTT. It yields the protein CASSLASGLASGELFF. V gene TRBV7-9 combines with J gene TRBJ2-2; TRBD2 agrees at 9 bases. The CDR3 is made up of 16 amino acids. Trimming removed 0 bases from V and 8 bases from J; junction bases left unmatched: 7. Germline V lookup: CDR1 SEHNR, CDR2 FQNEAQ (reference sequence).

The chain uses TRBV5-1 and TRBJ2-5, with TRBD2 matching 10 bases. Trimming cost V 0 bases and J 1 base; bases outside gene matches: 3. The CDR3 sequence is 16 residues long. Germline lookup yields CDR1 SGHRS and CDR2 YFSETQ. The CDR3 here is CASSLAPSGSQETQYF. The DNA for the CDR3 is TGCGCCAGCAGCTTGGCCCCTAGCGGGAGCCAAGAGACCCAGTACTTC.

The rearrangement uses TRBV6-5 and TRBJ1-1, with a possible D match to TRBD1 (6 bases). The CDR3 is 16 amino acids. V lost 1 base to trimming and J lost 4 bases, with 16 bases between them. Germline V CDR1 and CDR2: MNHEY, SVGAGI. CDR3 DNA: TGTGCCAGCAGTTACTTTTTACAGGGACGGGGCACTGAAGCTTTCTTT. This gives the protein CASSYFLQGRGTEAFF.

This chain joins TRBV7-8 and TRBJ2-3, with D possibly being TRBD1 (6 bases). The CDR3 has 17 residues. Per germline, CDR1 SGHVS and CDR2 FQNEAQ. Trimming cost V 1 base and J 0 bases, with 14 bases left between them. The CDR3 sequence: CASSLGVGDRSTDTQYF. The DNA for the CDR3 is TGTGCCAGCAGCTTAGGGGTCGGAGACAGGAGCACAGATACGCAGTATTTT. The full variable domain, rest sourced from reference TRBV7-8 and TRBJ2-3, is GAGVSQSPRYKVAKRGQDVALRCDPISGHVSLFWYQQALGQGPEFLTYFQNEAQLDKSGLPSDRFFAERPEGSVSTLKIQRTQQEDSAVYLCASSLGVGDRSTDTQYFGPGTRLTVL.

The J gene is TRBJ2-7, the V gene TRBV27; TRBD1 aligns across 9 bases. There are 15 residues in the CDR3. V shed 5 bases and J 4 bases; nucleotides not matched to a gene: 9. Germline-derived CDR1 and CDR2 are MNHEY and SMNVEV (reference sequence). The CDR3 spells CASSPLGQGIYEQYF. The CDR3 nucleotides are TGTGCCAGCAGTCCCCTAGGACAGGGGATATACGAGCAGTACTTC.

This chain connects TRBV18 to TRBJ1-1, with D possibly matching TRBD1 (6 bases). From germline, CDR1 is KGHSH and CDR2 LQKENI. V was shortened by 6 bases and J by 0 bases, with 14 bases between the two germline ends. The CDR3 is made up of 15 amino acids. The CDR3 DNA reads as TGTGCCAGCTCCGAGACAGGTGCTTTGAACACTGAAGCTTTCTTT. It specifies CASSETGALNTEAFF.

The chain carries TRBV27 and TRBJ1-5, with 8 bases lining up with TRBD1. The CDR3 is 15 amino acids. Germline trimming cut 4 bases from V and 0 bases from J; bases unmatched to any gene: 2. The germline V gene encodes CDR1 MNHEY and CDR2 SMNVEV (reference sequence). The DNA of the CDR3 is TGTGCCAGCAGTTGGACAGGGAATAGCAATCAGCCCCAGCATTTT. Translation gives CASSWTGNSNQPQHF.

This clone has only one observation. The CDR3 is CASSTRDTQYF. The CDR3 nucleotides are TGTGCCAGTAGTACCCGGGATACGCAGTATTTT. The chain carries TRBV19 and TRBJ2-3; D unclear. The V end was cut by 4 bases, the J end by 6 bases, with 5 bases between. In germline, CDR1 is LNHDA, CDR2 SQIVND (reference sequence). The CDR3 has 11 amino acids. Complete variable domain (other parts from reference TRBV19 and TRBJ2-3): DGGITQSPKYLFRKEGQNVTLSCEQNLNHDAMYWYRQDPGQGLRLIYYSQIVNDFQKGDIAEGYSVSREKKESFPLTVTSAQKNPTAFYLCASSTRDTQYFGPGTRLTVL.

This clone was detected only once. The chain is built from TRBV30 and TRBJ1-1; TRBD1 matches 9 bases. The CDR3 loop spans 16 amino acids. Germline lookup yields CDR1 GTSNPN and CDR2 SVGIG (reference sequence). J gave up 4 bases and V 0 bases, and 9 bases lay outside the gene matches. CDR3 nucleotides: TGTGCCTGGAGTGTACCCTGGACAGGGGATGCCACTGAAGCTTTCTTT. Protein: CAWSVPWTGDATEAFF.

V and J are TRBV18 and TRBJ1-1; D is unclear. Deletions cut 3 bases from V and 6 bases from J, with 11 bases between. The length of the CDR3 is 13 residues. CDR1 and CDR2 from the germline V gene are KGHSH and LQKENI. Here the CDR3 reads CASSPSGSSEAFF. The CDR3 DNA follows: TGTGCCAGCTCACCGTCGGGAAGTTCTGAAGCTTTCTTT.

The genes are TRBV27 and TRBJ2-7; D gene uncertain. Between the trimmed V and J ends, which lost 9 bases and 0 bases, there was a span of 12 bases. The CDR3 spans 13 residues. The germline V gene encodes CDR1 MNHEY and CDR2 SMNVEV (reference sequence). The DNA of the CDR3 is TGTGCCAGTCTCAGGTTGGGCTCCTACGAGCAGTACTTC. This sequence encodes CASLRLGSYEQYF.

This chain uses TRBV2 with TRBJ2-1, with 14 nucleotides matching TRBD2. The CDR3 runs 15 residues. V was pared by 8 bases and J by 7 bases, with 7 bases of the junction left unmatched. Germline V gives CDR1 SNHLY, CDR2 FYNNEI. The CDR3 DNA follows: TGTGCCAGCCCGGGACTAGCGGGAGATAAGAATGAGCAGTTCTTC. This translates into CASPGLAGDKNEQFF.

The chain uses TRBV18 and TRBJ1-1; 12 positions match TRBD1. Germline CDR1 and CDR2: KGHSH and LQKENI. The CDR3 is 16 residues long. Unmatched junction bases numbered 3, after V lost 3 bases and J lost 1 base. The CDR3 DNA reads as TGTGCCAGCTCACCCGCGGGACAGGGGGCGAACACTGAAGCTTTCTTT. Its protein product is CASSPAGQGANTEAFF. The full variable domain, its missing parts supplied by reference TRBV18 and TRBJ1-1, is NAGVMQNPRHLVRRRGQEARLRCSPMKGHSHVYWYRQLPEEGLKFMVYLQKENIIDESGMPKERFSAEFPKEGPSILRIQQVVRGDSAAYFCASSPAGQGANTEAFFGQGTRLTVV.

The chain joins TRBV11-2 to TRBJ2-5; TRBD1 matches at 9 bases. CDR3 length equals 17 residues. The trim removed 5 bases at V and 1 base at J, leaving 11 bases unmatched. Per the germline V gene, CDR1 is SGHAT and CDR2 is FQNNGV. CDR3 sequence (DNA): TGTGCCAGCAGCCAGACAGGGGGGTTAGGAAGCCAAGAGACCCAGTACTTC. Translating gives CASSQTGGLGSQETQYF.

The V and J genes are TRBV19 and TRBJ1-1; D unresolved. This CDR3 is 12 amino acids long. With 3 bases removed from V and 7 bases from J, the gap between germline ends came to 9 bases. Germline-derived CDR1 and CDR2 are LNHDA and SQIVND (reference sequence). CDR3 nucleotide sequence: TGTGCCAGTAGTATGAATCGGGATGAAGCTTTCTTT. This translates into CASSMNRDEAFF.

The V and J genes are TRBV5-1 and TRBJ2-7; the D gene is possibly TRBD1 (6 bases). There are 14 residues in the CDR3. Trimming removed 0 bases at V and 6 bases at J, with 13 bases between. Germline-derived CDR1 and CDR2 are SGHRS and YFSETQ. The CDR3 here is CASSLAQGTGEQYF. CDR3 nucleotides: TGCGCCAGCAGCTTGGCTCAGGGGACGGGCGAGCAGTACTTC.

V gene TRBV19 combines with J gene TRBJ2-2, with 9 bases lining up with TRBD1. Losses at the gene ends were 5 bases for V and 5 bases for J; bases not matched to a gene: 6. From germline, CDR1 is LNHDA and CDR2 SQIVND (reference sequence). The CDR3 length is 15 residues. The CDR3 here is CASSSDRGSTGELFF. CDR3 coding DNA: TGTGCCAGTAGTTCGGACAGGGGCTCGACCGGGGAGCTGTTTTTT.

The J gene is TRBJ2-2, the V gene TRBV6-1; D might be TRBD1 (6 bases). Trimming took off 11 bases at V and 3 bases at J, with 19 bases between the two ends. Per the germline V gene, CDR1 is MNHNS and CDR2 is SASEGT. The CDR3 extends over 15 amino acids. The CDR3: CAAKLDRTYTGELFF. The CDR3 DNA sequence: TGTGCCGCTAAATTAGACAGGACCTACACCGGGGAGCTGTTTTTT.

The V gene is TRBV5-6, the J gene TRBJ1-4, with a possible D match to TRBD1 (6 bases). Germline V gives CDR1 SGHDT, CDR2 YYEEEE. The CDR3 has 12 amino acids. Trimming stripped 0 bases from V and 12 bases from J, with 9 bases between. CDR3 protein: CASSLEGHQLFF. For the CDR3, the DNA is TGTGCCAGCAGCTTGGAGGGACATCAACTGTTTTTT.

The chain combines TRBV28 with TRBJ2-3; the match to TRBD2 covers 7 bases. Germline assignment: CDR1 MDHEN and CDR2 SYDVKM. The CDR3 runs to 15 residues. Trimming removed 7 bases from V and 5 bases from J; junction bases left unmatched: 12. The DNA of the CDR3 is TGTGCCAGCACTTGGCGCGGGAGCCATGTAGATACGCAGTATTTT. It translates to CASTWRGSHVDTQYF. The whole variable domain, filled in from reference TRBV28 and TRBJ2-3, reads DVKVTQSSRYLVKRTGEKVFLECVQDMDHENMFWYRQDPGLGLRLIYFSYDVKMKEKGDIPEGYSVSREKKERFSLILESASTNQTSMYLCASTWRGSHVDTQYFGPGTRLTVL.

The chain links TRBV30 to TRBJ1-4; D is uncertain. CDR3 size: 17 residues. Germline loops: CDR1 GTSNPN, CDR2 SVGIG (reference sequence). With 0 bases removed from V and 0 bases from J, the gap between germline ends came to 14 bases. CDR3 coding DNA: TGTGCCTGGAGTGTCCGAAGAGTGAGTGCAACTAATGAAAAACTGTTTTTT. Residues: CAWSVRRVSATNEKLFF.